The sequence of this TCR beta chain was determined in a study of blood T cell repertoires in COVID-19. Measured with immunoSEQ multiplex PCR; TCRdb has only the in-frame clones, and not every one. The table has hundreds of thousands of clones, more than 75% seen once. This clone has a single count. CDR3 length: 14 residues. CDR1 and CDR2 from the germline V gene are SGHNT and YYREEE (reference sequence). The ends were cut back, 4 bases at V and 2 bases at J, with 13 bases in the middle. This sequence joins TRBV5-4 and TRBJ2-7, with D unresolved. The TCR was taken from a man aged 25-45 years with acute COVID-19. The sample was PBMCs or T cells enriched from blood (not recorded which). The CDR3 region is CASSDKRVPYEQYF. DNA of the CDR3: TGTGCCAGCAGCGATAAGCGAGTTCCCTACGAGCAGTACTTC.